This T cell receptor (beta chain) was profiled in a study of multiple sclerosis patients with progressive multifocal leukoencephalopathy. The survey-level immunoSEQ assay was used. Clones were read by immunoSEQ multiplex PCR, and TCRdb kept only the in-frame ones, dropping some. The repertoire includes approximately 31,000 clones, 87% of them detected once, and 3% to 3.5% sits in the top ten. This CDR3 is built from 16 residues. Germline V lookup: CDR1 SEHNR, CDR2 FQNEAQ (reference sequence). Deletions cut 1 base from V and 5 bases from J, with 14 bases between. The time point: time of PML onset. This sequence originates from a human donor with progressive multifocal leukoencephalopathy. The rearrangement links TRBV7-9 to TRBJ1-4; D not certain. The input for sequencing was PBMCs, taken from a patient treated with natalizumab. The chain's CDR3 is CASSLVPRGENEKLFF. The DNA for the CDR3 is TGTGCCAGCAGCTTAGTGCCGCGAGGAGAAAATGAAAAACTGTTTTTT. The full variable domain, with the rest looked up from reference TRBV7-9 and TRBJ1-4, is DTGVSQNPRHKITKRGQNVTFRCDPISEHNRLYWYRQTLGQGPEFLTYFQNEAQLEKSRLLSDRFSAERPKGSFSTLEIQRTEQGDSAMYLCASSLVPRGENEKLFFGSGTQLSVL.